This T cell receptor (beta chain) was sequenced in a study of PD-1 blockade in classical Hodgkin lymphoma. General study findings and limits: Complete responders started with a diversity level that resembled newly diagnosed patients at baseline. Diminished baseline TCR diversity has been reported in newly diagnosed patients relative to healthy donors. Unlike CD8+ TCR diversity, which did not rise significantly by C4D1, CD4+ TCR diversity did. Anyone who began nivolumab under 1 year after ASCT was excluded.

Produced via immunoSEQ multiplex PCR; TCRdb's table is partial and in-frame only. The sample gives more than 60,000 clones, about nine tenths of which show up once; approximately 9.7% is in the top ten. Concerning this clone: Its antigen is undetermined.

All trial patients relapsed after autologous stem cell transplantation. Sequenced material: peripheral blood mononuclear cells (PBMCs), taken at baseline. The receptor's source is a human donor with classical Hodgkin lymphoma.

CDR3: CASSKRNSPLHF. The CDR3 bases are TGTGCCAGCAGTAAGAGAAATTCACCCCTCCACTTT. The chain employs TRBV28 and TRBJ1-6; D ambiguous. This CDR3 comprises 12 residues. V shed 5 bases and J shed 7 bases, with 6 bases lying between them. The germline V gene has CDR1 MDHEN and CDR2 SYDVKM.